This TCR beta chain was captured in a study of T cells in Graves' hyperthyroidism and ophthalmopathy. Study at large: Blood from the periphery was taken at initial diagnosis, before any treatment. Study conclusions and caveats: Blood shared most expanded thyroid clonotypes above 0.001.

The CDR3 has 15 amino acids. It was RNA transcripts that yielded the amplified TCR beta CDR3 regions. HTBI primers were used for first-round RT-PCR of the TCR CDR3. TCRdb used MiXCR to reprocess the multiplex PCR reads, holding one entry per CDR3 protein. The sample carries roughly 560,000 distinct CDR3 sequences, about 14% recorded once. Regarding this clonotype: Its antigen is not known. Possible read error: a much larger clone is one base away.

Together with thyroid ultrasound, orbital computed tomography, serum thyroxine and TRAb, clinical symptoms were used for diagnoses. The specimen sequenced was blood. The sequence was obtained from a woman aged 40 to 49 with Graves' ophthalmopathy. The rearrangement links TRBV12-3 or TRBV12-4 to TRBJ2-2; 10 nucleotides line up with TRBD2. CDR3 nucleotides: TGTGCCAGCAGTCTAGCGGGAGAGTACGCCGGGGAGCTGTTTTTT. Translation gives CASSLAGEYAGELFF.